This T cell receptor beta chain was sequenced for a study of blood T cell repertoires in COVID-19. Study as a whole: From the United States, Italy and Spain came samples of acute and convalescent COVID-19. Sample material is recorded as cDNA or gDNA derived from T cells, B-cell-depleted T cells, or PBMCs.

As handled by the study authors: Reference gene primer amplification gave estimated nucleated cell counts. Generated by immunoSEQ multiplex PCR, the TCRdb table keeps only in-frame clones and is missing some. The V and J calls and the clone size are those of that table, but D and trimming were determined from the DNA. The data contain 210,000 or so clones, 75% to 90% of them singletons. The length of the CDR3 is 18 residues. V lost 0 bases and J 0 bases, leaving 15 bases between the germline ends. CDR1 and CDR2 (germline): LNHNV, YYDKDF (reference sequence). The TCR was taken from a middle-aged man with acute or convalescent COVID-19. V is TRBV15 and J is TRBJ2-1; weak D call: TRBD1 (5 bases). The source material was peripheral blood. CDR3: CATSRDLGAASSYNEQFF. CDR3 nucleotide sequence: TGTGCCACCAGCAGAGACTTAGGGGCAGCCTCCTCCTACAATGAGCAGTTCTTC.